The present entry profiles one TCR beta chain with its context. V dropped 1 base and J dropped 3; count of bases not matched to a gene: 4. Germline V gene sequence: CDR1 LGHDT, CDR2 YNNKEL (reference sequence). The CDR3 sequence is 15 residues long. These data are taken from a study of blood T cell repertoires in COVID-19. Study at large: Nucleic acid was either cDNA or gDNA, and it came from T cells, B-cell-depleted T cells, or PBMCs.

The assay was immunoSEQ multiplex PCR, and TCRdb's table has in-frame clones only and misses some. The profile shows roughly 300,000 clones, roughly nine tenths of them singletons. Cohort allocation depended upon clinical history that participants reported. Before being deemed recovered, Cohort 3 donors had two negative PCRs, clearance, or symptom resolution. The sequenced sample consisted of PBMCs or T cells enriched from blood (not recorded which). This chain uses TRBV3-1 (or the pseudogene TRBV3-2) with TRBJ2-7; 9 bases are a match to TRBD2. This clonotype originated in a woman under 40 who had recovered from COVID-19. This chain's CDR3 is CASSQVASGVYEQYF. The CDR3 nucleotides are TGTGCCAGCAGCCAAGTGGCTAGCGGGGTCTACGAGCAGTACTTC.